The rows below give T cell receptor beta chains drawn from one sample of a study of blood T cells in healthy people across ages. TCRdb recomputed calls from the 5' RACE reads with MiXCR, one row per CDR3 protein. The sample records approximately 810,000 distinct CDR3 sequences, roughly 26% being singletons. The sequencing input was blood. These receptors were collected from a woman aged 80 or over in good health. The CDR3 runs from the conserved cysteine through the conserved F or W. A D gene is named only where the DNA matches it firmly. Some rows mark clone size as missing; the rest say once, few, many or name a class of expanded clone.

cdr3_aa: CASSLSVGTEAFF; cdr3_nt: TGTGCCAGCAGCCTTAGCGTGGGCACTGAAGCTTTCTTT; j_call: TRBJ1-1; clone_size: once; v_call: TRBV7-7; d_call: -
cdr3_aa: CASSLGGQDNEQFF; cdr3_nt: TGTGCCAGCAGTTTGGGCGGACAGGACAATGAGCAGTTCTTC; j_call: TRBJ2-1; clone_size: few; v_call: TRBV12-3/TRBV12-4; d_call: TRBD1
cdr3_aa: CATSDPRASSADTQYF; cdr3_nt: TGCGCCACCAGTGATCCCCGGGCCTCTAGCGCAGATACGCAGTATTTT; j_call: TRBJ2-3; clone_size: -; v_call: TRBV24-1; d_call: -
cdr3_aa: CASSQDISGAETQYF; cdr3_nt: TGTGCCAGCAGCCAAGATATTTCAGGGGCAGAGACCCAGTACTTC; j_call: TRBJ2-5; clone_size: many; v_call: TRBV3-1; d_call: -
cdr3_aa: CSASALAENTGELFF; cdr3_nt: TGCAGTGCTAGTGCCCTAGCGGAAAACACCGGGGAGCTGTTTTTT; j_call: TRBJ2-2; clone_size: many; v_call: TRBV20-1; d_call: TRBD2
cdr3_aa: CASSLSTGGPGEKLFF; cdr3_nt: TGTGCCAGCAGCTTATCGACAGGGGGACCGGGGGAAAAACTGTTTTTT; j_call: TRBJ1-4; clone_size: -; v_call: TRBV7-2; d_call: TRBD1
cdr3_aa: CASSPLKERGNEQFF; cdr3_nt: TGTGCCAGCTCACCGTTGAAGGAGCGTGGCAATGAGCAGTTCTTC; j_call: TRBJ2-1; clone_size: many; v_call: TRBV18; d_call: -
cdr3_aa: CASSHNGYSGANVLTF; cdr3_nt: TGTGCCAGCAGCCACAATGGTTACTCTGGGGCCAACGTCCTGACTTTC; j_call: TRBJ2-6; clone_size: many; v_call: TRBV6-5; d_call: -
cdr3_aa: CASSHGGGFQETQFF; cdr3_nt: TGTGCCAGCAGCCACGGAGGGGGTTTCCAAGAGACCCAGTTCTTC; j_call: TRBJ2-1; clone_size: -; v_call: TRBV11-2; d_call: -
cdr3_aa: CASSKRTDSSYNSPLHF; cdr3_nt: TGTGCCAGCAGTAAAAGGACAGACAGCTCCTATAATTCACCCCTCCACTTT; j_call: TRBJ1-6; clone_size: -; v_call: TRBV3-1; d_call: -
cdr3_aa: CASSFTSGGDYEQYF; cdr3_nt: TGTGCCAGCAGCTTTACTAGCGGGGGGGACTACGAGCAGTACTTC; j_call: TRBJ2-7; clone_size: many; v_call: TRBV7-2; d_call: TRBD2
cdr3_aa: CASSYRIKGEYQETQFF; cdr3_nt: TGTGCCAGCAGTTACAGGATAAAAGGCGAGTACCAAGAGACCCAGTTCTTC; j_call: TRBJ2-1; clone_size: -; v_call: TRBV6-2/TRBV6-3; d_call: -
cdr3_aa: CSARPQSLRKGAFF; cdr3_nt: TGCAGTGCTAGACCCCAATCCCTCAGAAAAGGGGCTTTCTTT; j_call: TRBJ1-1; clone_size: few; v_call: TRBV20-1; d_call: -
cdr3_aa: CASSLHGNTIYF; cdr3_nt: TGTGCCAGCAGTTTACACGGAAACACCATATATTTT; j_call: TRBJ1-3; clone_size: few; v_call: TRBV12-3/TRBV12-4; d_call: -
cdr3_aa: CASSFRGGGITDAQYF; cdr3_nt: TGTGCCAGCAGTTTCAGGGGCGGGGGGATCACAGATGCGCAGTATTTT; j_call: TRBJ2-3; clone_size: -; v_call: TRBV28; d_call: TRBD2
cdr3_aa: CASSLPQGTSTDTQYF; cdr3_nt: TGCGCCAGCAGCTTGCCACAGGGGACTAGCACAGATACGCAGTATTTT; j_call: TRBJ2-3; clone_size: many; v_call: TRBV5-1; d_call: -
cdr3_aa: CASSLVAGGRETQYF; cdr3_nt: TGTGCCAGCAGCTTGGTAGCGGGGGGCAGGGAGACCCAGTACTTC; j_call: TRBJ2-5; clone_size: many; v_call: TRBV5-6; d_call: TRBD2
cdr3_aa: CASSGPGQRMTEQFF; cdr3_nt: TGTGCCAGCAGTGGACCGGGACAGCGGATGACTGAGCAGTTCTTC; j_call: TRBJ2-1; clone_size: -; v_call: TRBV10-3; d_call: TRBD1